Listed here are 19 T cell receptor beta chains from one sample, sequenced in a study of T cell changes during pregnancy in multiple sclerosis. Sequencing was performed with immunoSEQ multiplex PCR; in TCRdb, only in-frame clones are kept and a portion is missing. The sample lists 50,000 to 75,000 clones, roughly 91% seen once, with roughly 2% in the top ten. The sample here was peripheral blood, taken in the third trimester of pregnancy. Receptors originate from a female donor in good health, enrolled as a control in a pregnancy study.

The rearrangement links TRBV9 to TRBJ2-5, with 7 positions matching TRBD2. Germline CDR1 reads SGDLS; CDR2 reads YYNGEE. V was pared by 4 bases and J by 4 bases, with 7 bases of the junction left unmatched. The CDR3 is 14 amino acids. The CDR3 coding sequence is TGTGCCAGCAGCCAAGTAAGCGGGGCAGAGACCCAGTACTTC. It is translated as CASSQVSGAETQYF.

The rearrangement uses TRBV19 and TRBJ2-7, with a possible D match to TRBD2 (5 bases). Germline assignment: CDR1 LNHDA and CDR2 SQIVND (reference sequence). The CDR3 is 15 amino acids. The V end lost 4 bases, the J end lost 0 bases, and 13 bases lay between the germline ends. The CDR3 spells CASSREYTSSYEQYF. The CDR3 DNA sequence: TGTGCCAGTAGTAGAGAGTACACTAGCTCCTACGAGCAGTACTTC.

The chain combines TRBV2 with TRBJ2-7; TRBD1 matches 7 bases. This CDR3 contains 14 residues. With V trimmed by 1 base and J by 4 bases, 4 bases remained unmatched. Germline V gene sequence: CDR1 SNHLY, CDR2 FYNNEI. DNA of the CDR3: TGTGCCAGCAGTGAAGGAGGGGGCATTTACGAGCAGTACTTC. Translating it yields CASSEGGGIYEQYF.

This chain joins TRBV5-4 and TRBJ2-3, with TRBD2 matching over 7 bases. Germline trimming cut 3 bases from V and 5 bases from J; bases unmatched to any gene: 6. This CDR3 region has 14 residues. Germline assignment: CDR1 SGHNT and CDR2 YYREEE (reference sequence). The CDR3 DNA reads TGTGCCAGCAGCTGGGGGGGGTGGGGAGATACGCAGTATTTT. Translating gives CASSWGGWGDTQYF.

The gene calls are TRBV27 and TRBJ1-3; maybe TRBD1 (5 bases). Trimming removed 2 bases at V and 0 bases at J, with 8 bases between. Germline CDR1 MNHEY, CDR2 SMNVEV (reference sequence). The CDR3 extends over 15 amino acids. The CDR3 nucleotides are TGTGCCAGCAGTTTAAGCGGGGCCTCTGGAAACACCATATATTTT. Translating gives CASSLSGASGNTIYF.

This clone has a handful of counts. V is TRBV19 and J is TRBJ1-2; D is undetermined. The V and J ends lost 5 bases and 8 bases respectively, with 9 bases between them. The CDR3 consists of 11 residues. Per germline, CDR1 LNHDA and CDR2 SQIVND (reference sequence). The CDR3 reads CASSERVGYTF. CDR3 in DNA: TGTGCCAGTAGTGAACGGGTAGGCTACACCTTC. Variable domain in full (rest from reference TRBV19 and TRBJ1-2): DGGITQSPKYLFRKEGQNVTLSCEQNLNHDAMYWYRQDPGQGLRLIYYSQIVNDFQKGDIAEGYSVSREKKESFPLTVTSAQKNPTAFYLCASSERVGYTFGSGTRLTVV.

V and J are TRBV6-1 and TRBJ2-7; 11 bases line up with TRBD1. The CDR3 covers 15 residues. Trimming removed 6 bases from V and 6 bases from J; junction bases left unmatched: 10. In germline, CDR1 is MNHNS, CDR2 SASEGT. As DNA, the CDR3 is TGTGCCAGCAGCTATATGGACAGGGGGCAGGGCGAGCAGTACTTC. The encoded protein is CASSYMDRGQGEQYF.

V and J are TRBV9 and TRBJ1-1, with 8 positions matching TRBD1. CDR3 size: 15 residues. With V trimmed by 4 bases and J by 3 bases, 8 bases remained unmatched. Germline assignment: CDR1 SGDLS and CDR2 YYNGEE. CDR3 nucleotides: TGTGCCAGCAGCCCGACAGGGGCGCGAGACACTGAAGCTTTCTTT. Translated: CASSPTGARDTEAFF. The full variable domain, with the rest looked up from reference TRBV9 and TRBJ1-1, is DSGVTQTPKHLITATGQRVTLRCSPRSGDLSVYWYQQSLDQGLQFLIQYYNGEERAKGNILERFSAQQFPDLHSELNLSSLELGDSALYFCASSPTGARDTEAFFGQGTRLTVV.

This chain joins TRBV5-1 and TRBJ2-2; tentative D call: TRBD2 (5 bases). Trimming pared 6 bases from V and 4 bases from J, leaving 19 bases between. The germline gives CDR1 SGHRS, CDR2 YFSETQ. This CDR3 contains 16 residues. The CDR3 here is CASTRAQTSGTGELFF. DNA for the CDR3: TGCGCCAGCACGCGGGCACAAACTAGTGGCACCGGGGAGCTGTTTTTT.

This chain connects TRBV19 to TRBJ1-2; D gene unclear. Trimming pared 0 bases from V and 5 bases from J, leaving 7 bases between. The CDR3 runs to 13 residues. Looked up from germline, CDR1 is LNHDA and CDR2 is SQIVND (reference sequence). This CDR3 is CASSIDGIYGYTF. CDR3 coding DNA: TGTGCCAGTAGTATAGACGGGATATATGGCTACACCTTC.

V is TRBV9 and J is TRBJ2-1; 8 nucleotides align to TRBD2. This CDR3 has 16 amino acids. With 0 bases clipped from V and 3 bases from J, the junction kept 5 bases outside the gene matches. The germline gives CDR1 SGDLS, CDR2 YYNGEE. The CDR3 coding sequence is TGTGCCAGCAGCGTAGCGGGGGGGCGAAGCTACAATGAGCAGTTCTTC. This sequence encodes CASSVAGGRSYNEQFF. The full variable domain, its missing parts supplied by reference TRBV9 and TRBJ2-1, is DSGVTQTPKHLITATGQRVTLRCSPRSGDLSVYWYQQSLDQGLQFLIQYYNGEERAKGNILERFSAQQFPDLHSELNLSSLELGDSALYFCASSVAGGRSYNEQFFGPGTRLTVL.

This clone was recorded once. The rearrangement joins TRBV5-5 to TRBJ2-1, with D perhaps TRBD2 (6 bases). The CDR3 is 15 amino acids. With 6 bases removed from V and 2 bases from J, the gap between germline ends came to 15 bases. Per the germline V gene, CDR1 is SGHKS and CDR2 is YYEKEE (reference sequence). The CDR3 reads CASTLRWGAYNEQFF. The CDR3 bases are TGTGCCAGCACCCTCAGATGGGGGGCCTACAATGAGCAGTTCTTC.

This chain links TRBV28 with TRBJ2-5, with 7 bases identical to TRBD2. The V gene end was trimmed by 4 bases and the J gene end by 2 bases; junction bases not matched to a gene: 13. The CDR3 has 17 residues. CDR1 and CDR2 from the germline V gene are MDHEN and SYDVKM. CDR3 DNA sequence: TGTGCCAGCAGTTCTCACCCAATGCTAGCGGAGCAAGAGACCCAGTACTTC. It codes for CASSSHPMLAEQETQYF.

The chain carries TRBV28 and TRBJ1-2; TRBD1 agrees at 8 bases. The junction had 12 bases not matched to a gene; V was cut back by 4 bases and J by 5 bases. The CDR3 covers 16 residues. Germline CDR1 and CDR2: MDHEN and SYDVKM. CDR3 protein: CASSSTGEVSLYGYTF. The CDR3 nucleotides are TGTGCCAGCAGTTCGACAGGGGAGGTTAGTCTTTATGGCTACACCTTC.

V is TRBV30 and J is TRBJ2-7; the D is unclear. This CDR3 spans 11 amino acids. CDR1 and CDR2 (germline): GTSNPN, SVGIG (reference sequence). V was clipped by 0 bases and J by 3 bases, with 3 bases between them. The CDR3 is CAWSVSYEQYF. The CDR3 nucleotides read TGTGCCTGGAGTGTCAGCTACGAGCAGTACTTC.

The sample holds one count of this clone. The chain carries TRBV4-2 and TRBJ1-4; maybe TRBD1 (5 bases). The CDR3 has 15 residues. V was pared by 0 bases and J by 6 bases, with 11 bases between. Germline values: CDR1 LGHNA, CDR2 YNFKEQ. CDR3 sequence: CASSQDPAGYEKLFF. In DNA, the CDR3 is TGTGCCAGCAGCCAAGATCCCGCAGGGTATGAAAAACTGTTTTTT.

The chain combines TRBV6-5 with TRBJ1-4; 9 bases agree with TRBD1. The junction had 8 bases not matched to a gene; V was cut back by 6 bases and J by 9 bases. In germline, CDR1 is MNHEY, CDR2 SVGAGI. The CDR3 loop spans 14 amino acids. Written as DNA, the CDR3 is TGTGCCAGCAGACCGACAGGGGGGGGACAAAAACTGTTTTTT. Its translation is CASRPTGGGQKLFF.

The chain combines TRBV10-3 with TRBJ2-2, with TRBD2 matching over 8 bases. This CDR3 region has 18 residues. V lost 8 bases, J lost 7 bases, and 21 bases stayed unmatched. Looked up from germline, CDR1 is ENHRY and CDR2 is SYGVKD. CDR3 nucleotide sequence: TGTGCCATCCTTGATGAAGATGGACTAGCCGGAGTAGGCGGGGAGCTGTTTTTT. This translates into CAILDEDGLAGVGGELFF.

The rearrangement joins TRBV11-2 to TRBJ2-1, with TRBD2 matching over 9 bases. In germline, CDR1 is SGHAT, CDR2 FQNNGV. The CDR3 loop spans 16 amino acids. V shed 0 bases and J 8 bases; nucleotides not matched to a gene: 8. CDR3 in amino acids: CASSLEGREGIDEQFF. CDR3 in DNA: TGTGCCAGCAGCTTAGAGGGGCGGGAGGGCATCGATGAGCAGTTCTTC.